Reported below is one T cell receptor (beta chain). It has no known antigen specificity. It has no much larger one-base neighbor in the sample; base qualities were not kept. Collaborating institutions collected whole blood in K2EDTA tubes following their own protocols. For TCRbeta analysis, collaborators shipped samples in one of three forms: frozen whole blood, isolated PBMCs, or DNA extracted from either of those sample types. Cut back by 7 bases and 8 bases, the V and J ends lie 17 bases apart. From its cysteine to its phenylalanine, the CDR3 spans 13 amino acids. CDR3 DNA only is kept here, 39 bases in frame from base 1. The CDR1 and CDR2 encoded by the germline V gene are MNHEY and SVGAGI. These data originate in a study of blood T cell repertoires in COVID-19 (dated by TCRdb to the early 2020s). Context from the whole study: Collaborator samples came from the United States, Italy and Spain and covered acute and convalescent phases of COVID-19. The material from the prospective study consisted of cDNA or gDNA derived from T cells, B-cell-depleted T cells, or PBMCs. Deeply sampled blood TCRbeta repertoires from subjects exposed to, actively infected with, or recovered from COVID-19 were included in the dataset. The repertoires were released in a freely available public database intended as a resource for research on the immune response to SARS-CoV-2. Samples came from the ongoing ImmuneRACE study (first 160 participants) plus 1,254 subjects from 6 global collaborators. Nearly every sample came with metadata listing a de-identified subject ID, COVID-19 status, age in years and sex. HLA class I and class II types, where available, came from metadata supplied by the sample provider rather than from assay-based typing. General study outcomes and caveats: How much clinical and demographic metadata was included differed by source and by participant, and the metadata was provided uncurated.

TCRbeta CDR3 regions were amplified from genomic DNA by means of the immunoSEQ Assay, a bias-controlled multiplex PCR. Concerning the study's data processing: Within the assay, amplification of reference gene primers was used to estimate how many nucleated cells each sample contained. To quantify the absolute abundance of each unique TCRbeta CDR3 rearrangement, sequence reads were collapsed and filtered. For each sample, productive Simpson clonality was calculated as the square root of Simpson's diversity index across productive rearrangements. TCRdb stores this immuneACCESS table with in-frame sequences only. Part of the clones is absent; in the studies checked, under half of the shortfall reflects unresolved V genes, and no reason is known for the rest. The V and J calls and the clone size are those of that table, but D and trimming were determined from the DNA. The table for this sample lists roughly 280,000 clones; about nine tenths of them were counted only once. Around 2% of the sample is held by the ten biggest clonotypes.

The source is a man between 50 and 59 years old with acute or convalescent COVID-19. In this chain, TRBV6-5 is recombined with TRBJ1-2; perhaps TRBD1 is the D gene, with 5 bases matching. The sequenced sample was peripheral blood. The nucleotides read TGTGCCAGCAAAGAGGTGGGGCTAGGGGGCTACACCTTC. Its protein reads: CASKEVGLGGYTF.